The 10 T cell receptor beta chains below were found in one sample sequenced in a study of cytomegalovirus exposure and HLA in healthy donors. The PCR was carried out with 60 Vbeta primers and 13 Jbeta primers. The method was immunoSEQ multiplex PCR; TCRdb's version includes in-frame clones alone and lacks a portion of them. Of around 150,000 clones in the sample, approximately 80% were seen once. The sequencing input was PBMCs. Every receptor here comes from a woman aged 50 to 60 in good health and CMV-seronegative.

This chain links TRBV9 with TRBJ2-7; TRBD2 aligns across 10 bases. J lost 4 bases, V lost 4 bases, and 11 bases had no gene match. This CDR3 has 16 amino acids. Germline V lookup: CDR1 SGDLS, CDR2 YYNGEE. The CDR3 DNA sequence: TGTGCCAGCAGCTCTCGTCCCGGGACTAGCGTGTACGAGCAGTACTTC. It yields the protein CASSSRPGTSVYEQYF.

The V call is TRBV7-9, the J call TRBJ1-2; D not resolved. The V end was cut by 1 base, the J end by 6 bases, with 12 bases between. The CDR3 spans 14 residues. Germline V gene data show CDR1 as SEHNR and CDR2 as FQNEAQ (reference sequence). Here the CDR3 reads CASSLGSLINGYTF. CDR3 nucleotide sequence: TGTGCCAGCAGCTTAGGCTCACTTATAAATGGCTACACCTTC.

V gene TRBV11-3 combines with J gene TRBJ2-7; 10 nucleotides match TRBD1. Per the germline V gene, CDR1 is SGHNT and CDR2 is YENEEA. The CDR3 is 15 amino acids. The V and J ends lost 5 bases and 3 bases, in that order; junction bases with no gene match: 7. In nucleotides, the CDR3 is TGTGCCAGCAGCGTTTCCGGGACAGGGGTCTACGAGCAGTACTTC. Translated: CASSVSGTGVYEQYF. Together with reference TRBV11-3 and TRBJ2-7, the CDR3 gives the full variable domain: EAGVVQSPRYKIIEKKQPVAFWCNPISGHNTLYWYLQNLGQGPELLIRYENEEAVDDSQLPKDRFSAERLKGVDSTLKIQPAELGDSAVYLCASSVSGTGVYEQYFGPGTRLTVT.

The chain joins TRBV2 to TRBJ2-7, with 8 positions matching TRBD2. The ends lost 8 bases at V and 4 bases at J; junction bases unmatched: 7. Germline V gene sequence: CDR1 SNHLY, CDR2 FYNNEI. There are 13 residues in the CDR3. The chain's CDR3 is CASWSGSIYEQYF. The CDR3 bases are TGTGCCAGCTGGAGCGGGAGCATTTACGAGCAGTACTTC.

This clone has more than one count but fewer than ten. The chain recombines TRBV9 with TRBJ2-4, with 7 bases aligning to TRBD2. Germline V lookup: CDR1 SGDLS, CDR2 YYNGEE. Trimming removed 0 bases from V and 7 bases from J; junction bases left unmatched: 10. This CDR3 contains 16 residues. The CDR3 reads CASSVEEGGIRNIQYF. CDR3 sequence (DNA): TGTGCCAGCAGCGTAGAGGAGGGAGGGATACGGAACATTCAGTACTTC.

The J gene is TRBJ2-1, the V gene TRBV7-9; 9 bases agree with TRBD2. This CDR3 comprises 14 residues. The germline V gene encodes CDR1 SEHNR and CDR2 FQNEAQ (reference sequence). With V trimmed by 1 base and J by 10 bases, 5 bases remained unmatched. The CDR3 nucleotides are TGTGCCAGCAGCTTAGGGGGACTAGCAGGAGAGCAGTTCTTC. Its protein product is CASSLGGLAGEQFF.

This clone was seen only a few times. CDR3 in DNA: TGTGCCAGCCCGGGGGATCTTGAAGCTTTCTTT. Its translation: CASPGDLEAFF. J is TRBJ1-1 and V is TRBV21-1. TRBV21-1 is described as a pseudogene. The CDR3 consists of 11 residues.

For the CDR3, the DNA is TGTGCCAGCGTCGTTGGGACAGGGGGTTTGGGCGAGCAGTACTTC. It specifies CASVVGTGGLGEQYF. V and J are TRBV6-1 and TRBJ2-7; 11 positions agree with TRBD1. The CDR3 sequence is 15 residues long. The trim removed 8 bases at V and 6 bases at J, leaving 12 bases unmatched. The germline CDR1 and CDR2 sequences are MNHNS and SASEGT.

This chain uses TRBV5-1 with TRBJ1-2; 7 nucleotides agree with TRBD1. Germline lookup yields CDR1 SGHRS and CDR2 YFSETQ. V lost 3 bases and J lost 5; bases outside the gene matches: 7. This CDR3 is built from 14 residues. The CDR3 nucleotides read TGCGCCAGCAGCTCATCAGGGACAGAATATGGCTACACCTTC. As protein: CASSSSGTEYGYTF.

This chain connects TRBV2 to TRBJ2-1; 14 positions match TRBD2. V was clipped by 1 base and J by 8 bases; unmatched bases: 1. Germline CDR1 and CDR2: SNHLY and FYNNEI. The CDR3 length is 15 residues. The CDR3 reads CASSEGLAGGDEQFF. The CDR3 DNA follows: TGTGCCAGCAGTGAAGGACTAGCGGGGGGGGATGAGCAGTTCTTC.